Given below is one T cell receptor beta chain in context. Its target is unknown. The sample comes from a study of OX40 agonist ivuxolimab in advanced cancers. Study background: Of mixed ages from about 20 to 80 and averaging about 60 years, the group was roughly 85% male.

Whole-study findings and limits: Partial responders at 0.1-3.0 mg/kg showed near-lowest clonal expansion. The CD4+ and CD8+ T cells in the blood had expanded clonally by week 6 at 0.1 to 3.0 mg/kg.

In germline, CDR1 is SNHLY, CDR2 FYNNEI. V dropped 3 bases and J dropped 0 bases, with 8 bases sitting between them. The CDR3 is made up of 15 amino acids. Here immunoSEQ multiplex PCR was the method, and the copy in TCRdb shows in-frame clones only, minus some. This sample yields 45,000 to 50,000 clones, of which around nine tenths are seen a single time; under 2.5% belongs to the top ten. This specimen was CD4+ or CD8+ T cells sorted from blood, taken in a trial of the OX40 agonist ivuxolimab. The source is an adult with an advanced solid tumor such as melanoma, head and neck, liver or kidney cancer. The chain carries TRBV2 and TRBJ1-4; D is unclear. The CDR3 DNA sequence: TGTGCCAGCAGTGATGTGGGTGCAACTAATGAAAAACTGTTTTTT. It encodes CASSDVGATNEKLFF. Combining the CDR3 with reference TRBV2 and TRBJ1-4 gives the whole variable domain EPEVTQTPSHQVTQMGQEVILRCVPISNHLYFYWYRQILGQKVEFLVSFYNNEISEKSEIFDDQFSVERPDGSNFTLKIRSTKLEDSAMYFCASSDVGATNEKLFFGSGTQLSVL.